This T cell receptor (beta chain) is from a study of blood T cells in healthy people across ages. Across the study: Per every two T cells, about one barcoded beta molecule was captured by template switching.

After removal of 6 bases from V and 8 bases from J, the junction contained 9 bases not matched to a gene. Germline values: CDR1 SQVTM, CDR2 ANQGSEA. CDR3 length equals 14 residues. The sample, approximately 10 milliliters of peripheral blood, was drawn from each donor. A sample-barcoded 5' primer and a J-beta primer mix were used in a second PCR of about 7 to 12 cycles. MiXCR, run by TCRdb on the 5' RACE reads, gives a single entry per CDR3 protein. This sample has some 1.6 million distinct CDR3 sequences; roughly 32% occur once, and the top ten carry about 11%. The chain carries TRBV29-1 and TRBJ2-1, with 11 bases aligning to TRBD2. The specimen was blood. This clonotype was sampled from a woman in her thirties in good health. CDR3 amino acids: CSVLPSGGIHEQFF. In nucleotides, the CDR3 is TGCAGCGTCCTCCCTAGCGGGGGGATCCATGAGCAGTTCTTC.